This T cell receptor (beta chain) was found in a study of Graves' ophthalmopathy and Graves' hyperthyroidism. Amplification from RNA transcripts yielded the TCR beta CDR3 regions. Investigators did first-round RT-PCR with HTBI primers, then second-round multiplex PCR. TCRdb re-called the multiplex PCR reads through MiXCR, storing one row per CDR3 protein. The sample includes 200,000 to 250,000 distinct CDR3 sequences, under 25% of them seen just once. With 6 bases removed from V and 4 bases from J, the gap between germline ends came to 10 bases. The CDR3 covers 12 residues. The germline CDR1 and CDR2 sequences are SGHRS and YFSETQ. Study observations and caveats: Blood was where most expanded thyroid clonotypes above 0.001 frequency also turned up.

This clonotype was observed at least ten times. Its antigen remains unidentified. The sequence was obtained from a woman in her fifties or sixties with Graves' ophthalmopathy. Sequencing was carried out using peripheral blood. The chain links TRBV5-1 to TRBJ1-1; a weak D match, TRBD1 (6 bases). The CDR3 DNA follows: TGCGCCAGCACCCCGACAGGCACTGAAGCTTTCTTT. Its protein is CASTPTGTEAFF.